The 4 T cell receptor beta chains below were found in one sample sequenced in a study of blood T cell repertoires in COVID-19. TCRdb's table, derived via immunoSEQ multiplex PCR, lists solely in-frame clones and lacks some. The sample shows roughly 150,000 clones, over 65% of them seen only once. The sample taken for sequencing was PBMCs or T cells enriched from blood (not recorded which). Receptors were obtained from a woman between 45 and 60 years old who had recovered from COVID-19.

The chain links TRBV5-1 to TRBJ1-6; D remains unclear. The germline V and J ends were trimmed by 3 bases and 2 bases, with 9 bases remaining between them. CDR3 size: 15 residues. The germline V gene has CDR1 SGHRS and CDR2 YFSETQ. CDR3 sequence: CASSSTEPYNSPLHF. CDR3 bases: TGCGCCAGCAGCTCCACTGAGCCCTATAATTCACCCCTCCACTTT. The entire variable domain, with the rest obtained from reference TRBV5-1 and TRBJ1-6, is as follows: KAGVTQTPRYLIKTRGQQVTLSCSPISGHRSVSWYQQTPGQGLQFLFEYFSETQRNKGNFPGRFSGRQFSNSRSEMNVSTLELGDSALYLCASSSTEPYNSPLHFGNGTRLTVT.

This chain uses TRBV7-8 with TRBJ2-5, with 11 bases that match TRBD2. Per the germline V gene, CDR1 is SGHVS and CDR2 is FQNEAQ. After removal of 1 base from V and 2 bases from J, the junction contained 9 bases not matched to a gene. The CDR3 loop spans 18 amino acids. The CDR3 loop is CASSLELAGARFQETQYF. The CDR3 coding sequence is TGTGCCAGCAGCTTAGAACTAGCGGGGGCCCGCTTTCAAGAGACCCAGTACTTC.

This clone appeared a few times. The chain joins TRBV5-1 to TRBJ2-3; TRBD2 matches 14 bases. The germline V gene has CDR1 SGHRS and CDR2 YFSETQ. CDR3 length: 18 amino acids. V lost 2 bases and J lost 2; bases outside the gene matches: 7. The CDR3 DNA is TGCGCCAGCAGCTTTCGGACTAGCGGGGGGATAAACACAGATACGCAGTATTTT. It codes for CASSFRTSGGINTDTQYF. The complete variable domain, with remaining parts taken from reference TRBV5-1 and TRBJ2-3, reads KAGVTQTPRYLIKTRGQQVTLSCSPISGHRSVSWYQQTPGQGLQFLFEYFSETQRNKGNFPGRFSGRQFSNSRSEMNVSTLELGDSALYLCASSFRTSGGINTDTQYFGPGTRLTVL.

In this sample, this clone turned up a few times. J is TRBJ1-3 and V is TRBV6-5; D remains unclear. Germline loops: CDR1 MNHEY, CDR2 SVGAGI. This CDR3 is built from 13 residues. V was pared by 6 bases and J by 4 bases, with 10 bases between. The CDR3 coding sequence is TGTGCCAGCAGCCCGGAGTGGGGAAACACCATATATTTT. Translating it yields CASSPEWGNTIYF.